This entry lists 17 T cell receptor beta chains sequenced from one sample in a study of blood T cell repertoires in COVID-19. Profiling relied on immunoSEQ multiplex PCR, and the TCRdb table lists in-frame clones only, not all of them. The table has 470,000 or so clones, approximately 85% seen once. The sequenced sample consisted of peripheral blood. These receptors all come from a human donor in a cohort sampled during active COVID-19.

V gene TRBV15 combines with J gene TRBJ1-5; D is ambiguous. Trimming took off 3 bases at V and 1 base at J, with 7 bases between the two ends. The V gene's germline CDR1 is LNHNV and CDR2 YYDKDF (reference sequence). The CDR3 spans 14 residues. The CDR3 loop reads CATSSGISNQPQHF. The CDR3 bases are TGTGCCACCAGCAGCGGGATAAGCAATCAGCCCCAGCATTTT.

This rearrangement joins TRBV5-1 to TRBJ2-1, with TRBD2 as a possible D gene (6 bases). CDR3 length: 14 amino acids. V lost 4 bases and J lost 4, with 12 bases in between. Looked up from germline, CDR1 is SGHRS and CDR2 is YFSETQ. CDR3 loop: CASSHGTGYNEQFF. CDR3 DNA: TGCGCCAGCAGCCATGGGACTGGGTACAATGAGCAGTTCTTC.

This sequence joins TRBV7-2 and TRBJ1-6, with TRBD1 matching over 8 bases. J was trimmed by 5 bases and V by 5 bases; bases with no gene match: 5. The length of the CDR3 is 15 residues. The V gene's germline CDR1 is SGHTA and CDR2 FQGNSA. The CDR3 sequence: CASSQQGVNNSPLHF. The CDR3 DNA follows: TGTGCCAGCAGCCAACAGGGGGTGAATAATTCACCCCTCCACTTT. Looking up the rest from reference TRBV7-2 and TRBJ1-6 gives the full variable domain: GAGVSQSPSNKVTEKGKDVELRCDPISGHTALYWYRQSLGQGLEFLIYFQGNSAPDKSGLPSDRFSAERTGGSVSTLTIQRTQQEDSAVYLCASSQQGVNNSPLHFGNGTRLTVT.

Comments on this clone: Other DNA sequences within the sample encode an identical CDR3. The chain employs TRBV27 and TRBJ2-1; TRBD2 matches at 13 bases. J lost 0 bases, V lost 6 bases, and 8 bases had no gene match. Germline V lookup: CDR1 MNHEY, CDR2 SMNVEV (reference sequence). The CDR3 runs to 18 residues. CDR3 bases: TGTGCCAGCAGCCCGGGACTAGCGGGAATGAGCTCCTACAATGAGCAGTTCTTC. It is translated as CASSPGLAGMSSYNEQFF.

CDR3 loop: CSVGQSNTEAFF. CDR3 bases: TGCAGCGTTGGGCAGTCAAACACTGAAGCTTTCTTT. This chain joins TRBV29-1 and TRBJ1-1; D uncertain. The V and J ends lost 4 bases and 2 bases respectively, with 8 bases between them. CDR1 and CDR2 (germline): SQVTM, ANQGSEA. CDR3 length equals 12 residues.

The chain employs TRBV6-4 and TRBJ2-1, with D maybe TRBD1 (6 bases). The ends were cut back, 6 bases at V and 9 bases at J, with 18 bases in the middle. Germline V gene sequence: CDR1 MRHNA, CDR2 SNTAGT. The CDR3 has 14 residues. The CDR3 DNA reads TGTGCCAGCAGCCCGGGACAAGTAAGAGGTGAGCAGTTCTTC. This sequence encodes CASSPGQVRGEQFF.

The CDR3: CASSSGTGLKGGTQYF. As DNA, the CDR3 is TGTGCCAGCAGTTCCGGGACAGGACTTAAAGGGGGTACGCAGTATTTT. The chain carries TRBV28 and TRBJ2-3; TRBD1 agrees at 8 bases. Germline assignment: CDR1 MDHEN and CDR2 SYDVKM. This CDR3 has 16 residues. Trimming took 4 bases from V and 8 from J; bases not matched to a gene: 14. The entire variable domain, with the rest obtained from reference TRBV28 and TRBJ2-3, is as follows: DVKVTQSSRYLVKRTGEKVFLECVQDMDHENMFWYRQDPGLGLRLIYFSYDVKMKEKGDIPEGYSVSREKKERFSLILESASTNQTSMYLCASSSGTGLKGGTQYFGPGTRLTVL.

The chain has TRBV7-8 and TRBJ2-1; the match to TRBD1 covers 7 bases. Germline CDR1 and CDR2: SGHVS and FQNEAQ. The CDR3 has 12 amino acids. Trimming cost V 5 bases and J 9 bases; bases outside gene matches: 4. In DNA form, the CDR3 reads TGTGCCAGCAGCCCCAACAGGGGTGAGCAGTTCTTC. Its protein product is CASSPNRGEQFF.

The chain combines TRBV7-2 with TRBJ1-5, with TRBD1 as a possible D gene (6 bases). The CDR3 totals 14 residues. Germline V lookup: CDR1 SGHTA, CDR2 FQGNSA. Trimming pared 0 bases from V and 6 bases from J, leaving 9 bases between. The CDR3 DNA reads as TGTGCCAGCAGCTTAGCAGGGGGGGGTCAGCCCCAGCATTTT. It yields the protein CASSLAGGGQPQHF.

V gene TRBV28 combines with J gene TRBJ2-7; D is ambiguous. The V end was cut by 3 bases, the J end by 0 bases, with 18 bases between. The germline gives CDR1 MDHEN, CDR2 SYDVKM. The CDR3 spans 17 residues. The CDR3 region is CASSFVLRPVSSYEQYF. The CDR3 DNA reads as TGTGCCAGCAGTTTCGTCCTCCGCCCCGTTAGCTCCTACGAGCAGTACTTC.

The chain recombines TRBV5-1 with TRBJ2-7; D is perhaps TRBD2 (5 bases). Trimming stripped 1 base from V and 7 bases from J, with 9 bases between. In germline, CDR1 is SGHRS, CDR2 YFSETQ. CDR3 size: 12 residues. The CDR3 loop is CASSLNPGEQYF. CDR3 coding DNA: TGCGCCAGCAGCTTGAACCCGGGAGAGCAGTACTTC.

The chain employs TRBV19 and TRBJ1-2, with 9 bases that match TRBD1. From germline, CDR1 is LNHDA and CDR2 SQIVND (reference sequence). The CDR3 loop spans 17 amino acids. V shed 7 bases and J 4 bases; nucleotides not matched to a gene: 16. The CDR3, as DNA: TGTGCCAGTATGCAAACCGGGACAGGGTTTTCTATCTATGGCTACACCTTC. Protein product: CASMQTGTGFSIYGYTF.

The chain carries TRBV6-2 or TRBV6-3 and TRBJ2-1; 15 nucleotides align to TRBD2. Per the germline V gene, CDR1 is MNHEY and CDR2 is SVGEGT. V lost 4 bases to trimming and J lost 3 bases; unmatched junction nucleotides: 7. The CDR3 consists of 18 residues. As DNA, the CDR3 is TGTGCCAGCAGTTCGGGACTAGCGGGAGGAAGGAACTACAATGAGCAGTTCTTC. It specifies CASSSGLAGGRNYNEQFF.

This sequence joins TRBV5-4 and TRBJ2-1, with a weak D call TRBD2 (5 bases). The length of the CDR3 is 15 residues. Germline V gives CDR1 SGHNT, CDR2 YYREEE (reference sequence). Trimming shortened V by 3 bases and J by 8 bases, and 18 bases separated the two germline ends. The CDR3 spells CASSSAVGMRDEQFF. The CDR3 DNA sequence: TGTGCCAGCAGCTCGGCGGTAGGGATGAGGGATGAGCAGTTCTTC.

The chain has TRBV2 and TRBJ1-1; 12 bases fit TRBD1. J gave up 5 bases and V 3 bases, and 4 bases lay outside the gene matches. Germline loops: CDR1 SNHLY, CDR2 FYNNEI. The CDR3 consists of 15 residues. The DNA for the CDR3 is TGTGCCAGCAGTGAGGGGACAGGGGGCGAGACTGAAGCTTTCTTT. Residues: CASSEGTGGETEAFF.

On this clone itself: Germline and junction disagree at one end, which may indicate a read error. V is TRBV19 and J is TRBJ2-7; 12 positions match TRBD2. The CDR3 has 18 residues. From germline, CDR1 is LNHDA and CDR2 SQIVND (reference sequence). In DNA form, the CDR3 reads TGTGCCAGTAGTATTGGCAGACTAGCGGGAGCCTCCTCCCACGAGCAGTACTTC. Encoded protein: CASSIGRLAGASSHEQYF.

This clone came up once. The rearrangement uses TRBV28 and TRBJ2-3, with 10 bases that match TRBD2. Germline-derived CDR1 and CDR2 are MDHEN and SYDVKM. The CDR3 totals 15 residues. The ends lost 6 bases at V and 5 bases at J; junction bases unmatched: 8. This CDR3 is CASSQAGGPRDTQYF. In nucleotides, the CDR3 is TGTGCCAGCAGCCAAGCGGGAGGGCCTCGAGATACGCAGTATTTT.